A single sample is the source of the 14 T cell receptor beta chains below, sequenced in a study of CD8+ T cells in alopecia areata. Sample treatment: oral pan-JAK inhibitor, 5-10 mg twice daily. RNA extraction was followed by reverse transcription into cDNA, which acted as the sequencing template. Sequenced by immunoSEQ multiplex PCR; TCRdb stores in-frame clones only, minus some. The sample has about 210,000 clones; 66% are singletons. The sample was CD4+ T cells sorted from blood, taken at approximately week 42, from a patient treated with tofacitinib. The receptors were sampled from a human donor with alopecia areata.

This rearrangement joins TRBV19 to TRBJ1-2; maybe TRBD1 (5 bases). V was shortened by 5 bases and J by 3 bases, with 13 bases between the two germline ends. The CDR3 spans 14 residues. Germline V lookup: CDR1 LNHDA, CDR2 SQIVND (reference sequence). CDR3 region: CASSPSAQDYGYTF. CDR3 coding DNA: TGTGCCAGTAGTCCCAGTGCACAGGACTATGGCTACACCTTC.

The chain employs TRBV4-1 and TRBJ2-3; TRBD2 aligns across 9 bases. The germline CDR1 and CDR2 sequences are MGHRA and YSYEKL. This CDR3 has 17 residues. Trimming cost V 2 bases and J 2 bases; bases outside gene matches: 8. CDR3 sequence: CASSQLGTSPFTDTQYF. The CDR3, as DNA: TGCGCCAGCAGCCAACTTGGGACTAGCCCTTTCACAGATACGCAGTATTTT.

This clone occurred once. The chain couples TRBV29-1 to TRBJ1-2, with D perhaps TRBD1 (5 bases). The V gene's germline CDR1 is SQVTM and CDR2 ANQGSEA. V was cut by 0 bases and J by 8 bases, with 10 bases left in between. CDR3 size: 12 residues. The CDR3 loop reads CSVEEGVKGYTF. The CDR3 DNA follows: TGCAGCGTTGAAGAGGGGGTAAAGGGCTACACCTTC.

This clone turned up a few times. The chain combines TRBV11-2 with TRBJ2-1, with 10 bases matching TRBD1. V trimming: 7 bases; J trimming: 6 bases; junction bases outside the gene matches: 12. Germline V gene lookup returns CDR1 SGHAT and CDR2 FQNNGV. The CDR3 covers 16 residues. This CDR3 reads CASTLRPGQGINEQFF. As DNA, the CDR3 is TGTGCCAGCACCCTCCGGCCGGGACAGGGGATCAATGAGCAGTTCTTC. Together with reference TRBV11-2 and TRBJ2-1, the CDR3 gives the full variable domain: EAGVAQSPRYKIIEKRQSVAFWCNPISGHATLYWYQQILGQGPKLLIQFQNNGVVDDSQLPKDRFSAERLKGVDSTLKIQPAKLEDSAVYLCASTLRPGQGINEQFFGPGTRLTVL.

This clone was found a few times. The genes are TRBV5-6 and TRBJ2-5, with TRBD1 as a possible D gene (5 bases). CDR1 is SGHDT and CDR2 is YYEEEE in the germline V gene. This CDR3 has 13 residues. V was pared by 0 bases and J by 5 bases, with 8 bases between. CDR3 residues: CASSLGAGETQYF. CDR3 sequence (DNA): TGTGCCAGCAGCTTGGGGGCAGGGGAGACCCAGTACTTC. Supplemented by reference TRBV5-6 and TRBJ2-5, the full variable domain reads DAGVTQSPTHLIKTRGQQVTLRCSPKSGHDTVSWYQQALGQGPQFIFQYYEEEERQRGNFPDRFSGHQFPNYSSELNVNALLLGDSALYLCASSLGAGETQYFGPGTRLLVL.

The CDR3 protein is CASSFSAGGRREQYF. The CDR3 DNA is TGTGCCAGCAGCTTCAGCGCGGGGGGCCGTAGGGAGCAGTACTTC. The V gene is TRBV13, the J gene TRBJ2-7; TRBD2 agrees at 8 bases. Trimming took 3 bases from V and 7 from J; bases not matched to a gene: 11. Germline assignment: CDR1 PRHDT and CDR2 FYEKMQ (reference sequence). This CDR3 is 15 amino acids long.

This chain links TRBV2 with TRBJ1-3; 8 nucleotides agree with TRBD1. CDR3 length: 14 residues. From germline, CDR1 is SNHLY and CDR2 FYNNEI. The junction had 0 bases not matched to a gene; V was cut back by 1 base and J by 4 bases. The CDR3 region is CASSEGDRGNTIYF. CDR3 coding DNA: TGTGCCAGCAGTGAAGGGGACAGGGGAAACACCATATATTTT.

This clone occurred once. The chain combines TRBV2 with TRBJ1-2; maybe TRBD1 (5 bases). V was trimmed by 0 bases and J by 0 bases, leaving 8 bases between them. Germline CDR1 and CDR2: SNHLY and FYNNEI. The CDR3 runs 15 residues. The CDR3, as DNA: TGTGCCAGCAGTGAAGCGGGGGGAGCTAACTATGGCTACACCTTC. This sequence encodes CASSEAGGANYGYTF.

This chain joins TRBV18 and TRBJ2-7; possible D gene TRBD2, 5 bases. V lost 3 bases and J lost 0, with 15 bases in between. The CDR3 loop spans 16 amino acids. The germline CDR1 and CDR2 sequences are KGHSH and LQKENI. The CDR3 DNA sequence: TGTGCCAGCTCACCCGATCGGGGTGCGAGCTCCTACGAGCAGTACTTC. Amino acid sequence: CASSPDRGASSYEQYF.

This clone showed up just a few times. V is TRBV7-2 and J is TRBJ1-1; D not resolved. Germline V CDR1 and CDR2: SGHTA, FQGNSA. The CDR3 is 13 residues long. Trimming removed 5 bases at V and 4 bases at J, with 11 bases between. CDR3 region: CASSAGSSTEAFF. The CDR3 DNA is TGTGCCAGCAGCGCCGGAAGCAGCACTGAAGCTTTCTTT.

As DNA, the CDR3 is TGCAGCGTACGGACAGGGGAAACTGAAGCTTTCTTT. Translation: CSVRTGETEAFF. V usage is TRBV29-1 and J usage is TRBJ1-1, with TRBD1 matching over 9 bases. The CDR3 has 12 residues. CDR1 is SQVTM, CDR2 ANQGSEA, per germline. V trimming: 6 bases; J trimming: 5 bases; junction bases outside the gene matches: 4.

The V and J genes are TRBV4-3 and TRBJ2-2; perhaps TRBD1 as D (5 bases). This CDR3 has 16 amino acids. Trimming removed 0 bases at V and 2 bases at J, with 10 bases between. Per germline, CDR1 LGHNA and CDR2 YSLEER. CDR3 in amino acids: CASSQDQTVNTGELFF. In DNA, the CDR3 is TGCGCCAGCAGCCAAGATCAGACAGTTAACACCGGGGAGCTGTTTTTT.

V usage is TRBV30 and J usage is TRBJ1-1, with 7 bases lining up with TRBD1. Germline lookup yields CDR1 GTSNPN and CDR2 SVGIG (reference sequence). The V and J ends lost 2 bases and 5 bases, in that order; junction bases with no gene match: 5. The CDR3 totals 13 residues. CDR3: CAWSQGVRTEAFF. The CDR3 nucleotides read TGTGCCTGGAGTCAGGGGGTACGGACTGAAGCTTTCTTT.

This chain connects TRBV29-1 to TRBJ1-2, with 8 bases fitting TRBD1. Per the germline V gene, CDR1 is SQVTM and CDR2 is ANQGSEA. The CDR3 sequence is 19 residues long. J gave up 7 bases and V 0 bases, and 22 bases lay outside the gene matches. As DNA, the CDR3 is TGCAGCGTTGAAGATCGCGCGACGAAAACAGGGGGGGTCCCAAGTGGCTACACCTTC. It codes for CSVEDRATKTGGVPSGYTF.